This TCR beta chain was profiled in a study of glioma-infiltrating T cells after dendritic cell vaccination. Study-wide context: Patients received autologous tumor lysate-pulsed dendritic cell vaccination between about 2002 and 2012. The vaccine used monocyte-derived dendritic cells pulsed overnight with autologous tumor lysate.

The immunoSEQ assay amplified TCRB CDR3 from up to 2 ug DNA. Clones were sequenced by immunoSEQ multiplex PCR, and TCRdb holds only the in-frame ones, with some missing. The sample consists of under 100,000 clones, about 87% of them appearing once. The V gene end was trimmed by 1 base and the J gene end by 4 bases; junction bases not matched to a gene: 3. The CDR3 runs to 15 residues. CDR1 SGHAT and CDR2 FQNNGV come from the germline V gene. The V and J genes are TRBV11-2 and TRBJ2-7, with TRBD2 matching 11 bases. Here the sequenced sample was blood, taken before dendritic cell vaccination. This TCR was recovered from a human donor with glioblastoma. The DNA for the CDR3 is TGTGCCAGCAGCTTAGTATTAGCGGGAGGGTACGAGCAGTACTTC. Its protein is CASSLVLAGGYEQYF. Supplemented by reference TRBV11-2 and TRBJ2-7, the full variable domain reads EAGVAQSPRYKIIEKRQSVAFWCNPISGHATLYWYQQILGQGPKLLIQFQNNGVVDDSQLPKDRFSAERLKGVDSTLKIQPAKLEDSAVYLCASSLVLAGGYEQYFGPGTRLTVT.